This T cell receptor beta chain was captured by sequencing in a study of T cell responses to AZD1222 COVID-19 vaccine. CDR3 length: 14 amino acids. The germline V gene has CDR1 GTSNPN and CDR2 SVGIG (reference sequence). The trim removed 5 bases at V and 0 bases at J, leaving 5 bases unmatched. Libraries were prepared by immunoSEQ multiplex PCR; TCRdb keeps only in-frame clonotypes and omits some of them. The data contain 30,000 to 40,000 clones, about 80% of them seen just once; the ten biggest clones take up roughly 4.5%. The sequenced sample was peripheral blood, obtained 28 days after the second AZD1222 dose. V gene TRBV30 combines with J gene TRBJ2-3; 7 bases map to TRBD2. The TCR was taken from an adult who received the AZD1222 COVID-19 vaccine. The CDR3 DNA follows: TGTGCCTGGCAGCGGGAAGATAGCACAGATACGCAGTATTTT. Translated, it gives CAWQREDSTDTQYF.